The rows below give T cell receptor beta chains drawn from one sample of a study of cytomegalovirus exposure and HLA in healthy donors. Repertoires were generated with immunoSEQ multiplex PCR, while TCRdb's copy carries only in-frame clones and drops some. Of 30,000 to 40,000 clones listed, less than 55% are singletons. Sequenced: PBMCs. The receptors derive from a woman in her fifties or sixties in good health and CMV-seronegative. Both conserved end residues are part of each CDR3.

>TRBJ1-1|TRBV7-9
CASRTGTAFYSNTEAFF
>TRBJ1-1|TRBV5-6
CASSLANTEAFF
>TRBJ1-1|TRBV7-9
CASSLPRTVTEAFF
>TRBJ1-4|TRBV4-2
CASSHRGTNEKLFF
>TRBJ2-7|TRBV18
CASSPPDRRAYEQYF
>TRBJ1-1|TRBV7-9
CASSYPTGRNTEAFF
>TRBJ2-2|TRBV6-1
CASSDPSRRGTGELFF
>TRBJ2-1|TRBV10-2
CASRVPSSAGGNEQFF
>TRBJ2-2|TRBV30
CAWRVGSGNTGELFF
>TRBJ2-4|TRBV5-1
CASSLCWRVDIQYF
>TRBJ1-1|TRBV21-1
CASSKGSRDSFRGDTEAFF
>TRBJ1-1|TRBV30
CAWKGTGNMNTEAFF
>TRBJ1-1|TRBV9
CASSVGPGQGVLEDTEAFF
>TRBJ2-2|TRBV7-3
CASSFSPPGQGKAGELFF
>TRBJ2-3|TRBV27
CASTGVFPSTDTQYF
>TRBJ1-5|TRBV18
CASSLSLSNQPQHF